The sample holds a few counts of the clone carrying this T cell receptor (beta chain). Its antigen is not known. The data originate from a study of T cells in Graves' hyperthyroidism and ophthalmopathy. At first hyperthyroidism diagnosis, before any ophthalmopathy symptoms, the blood sample was collected. V dropped 7 bases and J dropped 1 base, with 7 bases sitting between them. This CDR3 contains 12 residues. Germline values: CDR1 DFQATT, CDR2 SNEGSKA (reference sequence). Study observations and caveats: Ophthalmopathy was separated from stable hyperthyroidism by a 13 V-J model. Before onset, ophthalmopathy was predicted by the model a median around 6 months earlier.

Amplified TCR beta CDR3 regions came from RNA transcripts. A set of HTBI primers served as the primers for a first-round RT-PCR of the TCR CDR3. TCRdb passed the multiplex PCR reads through MiXCR, listing each CDR3 protein once. The data contain 350,000 to 450,000 distinct CDR3 sequences, 17% of them seen just once; the ten biggest clones take up more than 30%. The chain carries TRBV20-1 and TRBJ2-2; D might be TRBD2 (6 bases). The sequenced material came from blood. This TCR was sampled from a woman in her twenties or thirties with Graves' hyperthyroidism that later progressed to Graves' ophthalmopathy. In DNA, the CDR3 is TGCAGTGGGCGGGAGAACACCGGGGAGCTGTTTTTT. Its translation is CSGRENTGELFF.